This is a list of T cell receptor beta chains from one sample in a study of blood T cell repertoires in COVID-19. The repertoire was sequenced with immunoSEQ multiplex PCR; TCRdb's copy has only in-frame clones and lacks some. The repertoire holds 300,000 to 400,000 clones, roughly 87% seen once, with roughly 1% in the top ten. Sequences were obtained from PBMCs or T cells enriched from blood (not recorded which). These receptors all come from a young woman who had recovered from COVID-19. Both conserved end residues are part of each CDR3. A D gene is named only where the DNA matches it firmly. Expanded clones get a size class; other rows say once, few or many, or leave the size out.

D: -; length: 16; size: few; J: TRBJ1-2; V: TRBV6-5; DNA: -; CDR3: CASSSSDTFSVYGYTF
D: -; length: 14; size: -; J: TRBJ1-4; V: TRBV19; DNA: TGTGCCAGTAGTCTTGGGGGCACTAATGAAAAACTGTTTTTT; CDR3: CASSLGGTNEKLFF
D: -; length: 14; size: -; J: TRBJ1-1; V: TRBV19; DNA: TGTGCCAGTAAGTACAAGTCGATGAACACTGAAGCTTTCTTT; CDR3: CASKYKSMNTEAFF
D: -; length: 13; size: -; J: TRBJ2-7; V: TRBV6-5; DNA: TGTGCCAGCAATATAAAACCGGACAGCGAGCAGTACTTC; CDR3: CASNIKPDSEQYF
D: TRBD1; length: 15; size: -; J: TRBJ2-2; V: TRBV5-1; DNA: TGCGCCAGCAGTCGGGACAGGGGCTCCACCGGGGAGCTGTTTTTT; CDR3: CASSRDRGSTGELFF
D: -; length: 16; size: -; J: TRBJ2-6; V: TRBV5-1; DNA: TGCGCCAGCAGCTTGAGACAGAACTCTGGGGCCAACGTCCTGACTTTC; CDR3: CASSLRQNSGANVLTF
D: -; length: 13; size: once; J: TRBJ2-3; V: TRBV18; DNA: TGTGCCAGCTCACCGGGCCCCTACTTCACGCAGTATTTT; CDR3: CASSPGPYFTQYF
D: -; length: 14; size: -; J: TRBJ2-1; V: TRBV3-1/TRBV3-2; DNA: TGTGCCAGCAGCCTCGCCGGGACTTTAAATGAGCAGTTCTTC; CDR3: CASSLAGTLNEQFF
D: TRBD1; length: 13; size: -; J: TRBJ1-2; V: TRBV27; DNA: TGTGCCAGCAGTGAGGGGGCGCCGGGTGGCTACACCTTC; CDR3: CASSEGAPGGYTF
D: -; length: 13; size: -; J: TRBJ1-4; V: TRBV6-5; DNA: TGTGCCAGCAGCTCGGACTTAAATGAAAAACTGTTTTTT; CDR3: CASSSDLNEKLFF
D: TRBD1; length: 17; size: -; J: TRBJ1-3; V: TRBV28; DNA: TGTGCCAGCAGTCCATCCCCGGGACAGGGCTCTGGAAACACCATATATTTT; CDR3: CASSPSPGQGSGNTIYF
D: TRBD1; length: 15; size: -; J: TRBJ1-5; V: TRBV15; DNA: TGTGCCACCAGCACCGACAGGGGCGTCAATCAGCCCCAGCATTTT; CDR3: CATSTDRGVNQPQHF
D: TRBD1; length: 15; size: -; J: TRBJ1-2; V: TRBV7-8; DNA: TGTGCCAGCAGCCCACAAAGGACAGGCGTCTATGGCTACACCTTC; CDR3: CASSPQRTGVYGYTF
D: -; length: 15; size: -; J: TRBJ1-3; V: TRBV4-1; DNA: TGCGCCAGCAGCCAAGGTCAGGTCTCTGGAAACACCATATATTTT; CDR3: CASSQGQVSGNTIYF